This is a list of T cell receptor beta chains from one sample in a study of cytomegalovirus exposure and HLA in healthy donors. Assay: immunoSEQ multiplex PCR; the TCRdb copy retains only in-frame clones and omits some. The sample holds 170,000 or so clones, around 77% seen once. The sequenced material came from PBMCs. These receptors came from a man aged 55-75 years in good health and CMV-seronegative. The CDR3 runs from the conserved cysteine through the conserved F or W. A D gene is named only where the DNA matches it firmly. Rows may omit the clone size; those that give it use once, few, many or a size class.

clone size: .
D gene: TRBD1
V gene: TRBV18
J gene: TRBJ2-5
CDR3 protein: CASSSPTGGETQYF
CDR3 DNA: TGTGCCAGCTCATCTCCGACAGGGGGGGAGACCCAGTACTTC

clone size: .
D gene: TRBD2
V gene: TRBV18
J gene: TRBJ2-1
CDR3 protein: CASSPPVGLANLYNEQFF
CDR3 DNA: TGTGCCAGCTCACCTCCGGTGGGACTAGCAAATCTCTACAATGAGCAGTTCTTC

clone size: .
D gene: TRBD1
V gene: TRBV27
J gene: TRBJ1-6
CDR3 protein: CASSDRGPYNSPLHF
CDR3 DNA: TGTGCCAGCAGCGACAGGGGTCCCTATAATTCACCCCTCCACTTT

clone size: .
D gene: TRBD1
V gene: TRBV11-2
J gene: TRBJ2-5
CDR3 protein: CASSRLRGTGRETQYF
CDR3 DNA: TGTGCCAGCAGCCGACTTCGCGGGACAGGCAGAGAGACCCAGTACTTC

clone size: .
D gene: .
V gene: TRBV1
J gene: TRBJ2-5
CDR3 protein: CTSSQRGTSANQETQYF
CDR3 DNA: TGCACCAGCAGCCAACGTGGGACTAGCGCGAATCAAGAGACCCAGTACTTC

clone size: .
D gene: TRBD2
V gene: TRBV7-3
J gene: TRBJ2-1
CDR3 protein: CASSLSSGGTNEQFF
CDR3 DNA: TGTGCCAGCAGCTTATCTAGCGGGGGTACTAATGAGCAGTTCTTC

clone size: .
D gene: TRBD2
V gene: TRBV5-1
J gene: TRBJ2-1
CDR3 protein: CASSSNSGRAAYNEQFF
CDR3 DNA: TGCGCCAGCAGCTCTAATAGCGGGAGGGCCGCCTACAATGAGCAGTTCTTC

clone size: .
D gene: TRBD1
V gene: TRBV9
J gene: TRBJ1-1
CDR3 protein: CASRPIFRGPANTEAFF
CDR3 DNA: TGTGCCAGCCGACCTATTTTTAGGGGGCCAGCGAACACTGAAGCTTTCTTT

clone size: .
D gene: .
V gene: TRBV5-4
J gene: TRBJ2-2
CDR3 protein: CASSLAPGANTGELFF
CDR3 DNA: TGTGCCAGCAGCTTAGCCCCAGGGGCGAACACCGGGGAGCTGTTTTTT

clone size: .
D gene: .
V gene: TRBV6-6
J gene: TRBJ2-2
CDR3 protein: CASRLQGTGELFF
CDR3 DNA: TGTGCCAGCAGACTCCAGGGGACCGGGGAGCTGTTTTTT

clone size: few
D gene: .
V gene: TRBV4-1
J gene: TRBJ1-5
CDR3 protein: CASSQEEGFVQPQHF
CDR3 DNA: TGCGCCAGCAGCCAAGAAGAGGGTTTCGTTCAGCCCCAGCATTTT

clone size: few
D gene: .
V gene: TRBV2
J gene: TRBJ1-4
CDR3 protein: CASNFEFSTNEKLFF
CDR3 DNA: TGTGCCAGCAACTTTGAATTCTCAACTAATGAAAAACTGTTTTTT